Described below is a single T cell receptor beta chain sequence and its context. Per the germline V gene, CDR1 is MDHEN and CDR2 is SYDVKM. V was trimmed by 6 bases and J by 4 bases, leaving 16 bases between them. This CDR3 has 15 residues. The record originates from a study of blood T cell repertoires in COVID-19. TCRdb keeps only in-frame clones here, not all; method: immunoSEQ multiplex PCR. The data contain around 110,000 clones, around 86% of them singletons. The V and J genes are TRBV28 and TRBJ2-1; tentatively, D is TRBD1 (6 bases). The clonotype originates from a man between 65 and 79 years old with acute or convalescent COVID-19. Material: peripheral blood. CDR3 amino acids: CASRGAGLDYNEQFF. CDR3 sequence (DNA): TGTGCCAGCAGGGGGGCAGGGTTAGATTACAATGAGCAGTTCTTC. The whole variable domain, remainder taken from reference TRBV28 and TRBJ2-1, is DVKVTQSSRYLVKRTGEKVFLECVQDMDHENMFWYRQDPGLGLRLIYFSYDVKMKEKGDIPEGYSVSREKKERFSLILESASTNQTSMYLCASRGAGLDYNEQFFGPGTRLTVL.